A selection of T cell receptor beta chains follows, all from one sample in a study of OX40 agonist ivuxolimab in advanced cancers. Profiled with immunoSEQ multiplex PCR; TCRdb holds only in-frame clones, not every one. The table has tens of thousands of clones, roughly 86% seen once; the top ten hold 6% to 8%. The sample here was CD4+ or CD8+ T cells sorted from blood, taken in a trial of the OX40 agonist ivuxolimab. Receptor source: an adult with an advanced solid tumor such as melanoma, head and neck, liver or kidney cancer. Each CDR3 is given with its conserved first and last residue. The order of the fields is CDR3 DNA, CDR3 protein, clone size, D gene, J gene, V gene. A D gene is named only where the DNA matches it firmly. Size tells how often a clone was seen (once, few, many) or the class of an expanded clone, and some rows leave it out.

CDR3 DNA: TGCGCCAGCAGCCAAGAGGACCGAGATAACACTGAAGCTTTCTTT; CDR3 protein: CASSQEDRDNTEAFF; clone size: .; D gene: .; J gene: TRBJ1-1; V gene: TRBV4-1
CDR3 DNA: TGTGCCTGGAGAGACGACAGACAAGAGACCCAGTACTTC; CDR3 protein: CAWRDDRQETQYF; clone size: .; D gene: .; J gene: TRBJ2-5; V gene: TRBV30
CDR3 DNA: TGTGCCAGTAGTCCCGGGACTAGCAGCTCTGGGGCCAACGTCCTGACTTTC; CDR3 protein: CASSPGTSSSGANVLTF; clone size: .; D gene: TRBD2; J gene: TRBJ2-6; V gene: TRBV19
CDR3 DNA: TGTGCCAGCATCGGGGCCAGGGGCAATGGCTACACCTTC; CDR3 protein: CASIGARGNGYTF; clone size: .; D gene: .; J gene: TRBJ1-2; V gene: TRBV6-5
CDR3 DNA: TGTGCCAGCAGTTACTCTGTGACAGGGAATGGAAACACCATATATTTT; CDR3 protein: CASSYSVTGNGNTIYF; clone size: .; D gene: TRBD1; J gene: TRBJ1-3; V gene: TRBV6-6
CDR3 DNA: TGTGCCAGCTCACCTTGGGACAGGATTGAGACCCAGTACTTC; CDR3 protein: CASSPWDRIETQYF; clone size: .; D gene: TRBD1; J gene: TRBJ2-5; V gene: TRBV18
CDR3 DNA: TGTGCCAGCAGTCCAGACAGGGGTCAAGTCTATGGCTACACCTTC; CDR3 protein: CASSPDRGQVYGYTF; clone size: .; D gene: TRBD1; J gene: TRBJ1-2; V gene: TRBV2
CDR3 DNA: TGTGCCAGCAGCTTAACTAGCGGGAAAAGGAATGAGCAGTTCTTC; CDR3 protein: CASSLTSGKRNEQFF; clone size: .; D gene: TRBD2; J gene: TRBJ2-1; V gene: TRBV7-2
CDR3 DNA: TGTGCCAGCAGTGACACTACGGACCGGTATGGCTACACCTTC; CDR3 protein: CASSDTTDRYGYTF; clone size: .; D gene: .; J gene: TRBJ1-2; V gene: TRBV6-1
CDR3 DNA: TGTGCCAGCAGCCTAAGGACTAGCGGGACCGGGGAGCTGTTTTTT; CDR3 protein: CASSLRTSGTGELFF; clone size: once; D gene: TRBD2; J gene: TRBJ2-2; V gene: TRBV9
CDR3 DNA: TGTGCCATTTCTATCGGGGTTTCGAACACTGAAGCTTTCTTT; CDR3 protein: CAISIGVSNTEAFF; clone size: .; D gene: .; J gene: TRBJ1-1; V gene: TRBV6-6
CDR3 DNA: TGTGCCACCAGCCTACAACGTGGACCACAAGAGACCCAGTACTTC; CDR3 protein: CATSLQRGPQETQYF; clone size: .; D gene: .; J gene: TRBJ2-5; V gene: TRBV15
CDR3 DNA: TGTGCCAGCAGTTTGGGACAGGGAGGCAATCAGCCCCAGCATTTT; CDR3 protein: CASSLGQGGNQPQHF; clone size: .; D gene: TRBD1; J gene: TRBJ1-5; V gene: TRBV6-1
CDR3 DNA: TGTGCCAGCAGTGAAAAATTGGGGGGCAAGACGAGCAATCAGCCCCAGCATTTT; CDR3 protein: CASSEKLGGKTSNQPQHF; clone size: .; D gene: .; J gene: TRBJ1-5; V gene: TRBV2
CDR3 DNA: TGCGCCAGCACCCTTGGGGTACAGACGAACACTGAAGCTTTCTTT; CDR3 protein: CASTLGVQTNTEAFF; clone size: once; D gene: .; J gene: TRBJ1-1; V gene: TRBV5-1
CDR3 DNA: TGTGCCAGTAGGGACAGGGACACCGGGGAGCTGTTTTTT; CDR3 protein: CASRDRDTGELFF; clone size: .; D gene: TRBD1; J gene: TRBJ2-2; V gene: TRBV19
CDR3 DNA: TGTGCCTGGAAGGGTCTAGGGAACACTGAAGCTTTCTTT; CDR3 protein: CAWKGLGNTEAFF; clone size: few; D gene: .; J gene: TRBJ1-1; V gene: TRBV30
CDR3 DNA: TGTGCCAGCAGCTTAGGCCGAGGATCAGCGGGAGGCTACAATGAGCAGTTCTTC; CDR3 protein: CASSLGRGSAGGYNEQFF; clone size: .; D gene: TRBD2; J gene: TRBJ2-1; V gene: TRBV7-8
CDR3 DNA: TGCGCCAGCAGCCAAGGGTTGGGACGTGGGAATGAAAAACTGTTTTTT; CDR3 protein: CASSQGLGRGNEKLFF; clone size: .; D gene: .; J gene: TRBJ1-4; V gene: TRBV4-1
CDR3 DNA: TGTGCCATCAGTGATATAGGCAGGTCGAATGGCTACACCTTC; CDR3 protein: CAISDIGRSNGYTF; clone size: .; D gene: .; J gene: TRBJ1-2; V gene: TRBV10-3
CDR3 DNA: TGCGCCAGCAGTGAAAGGACTAGCGGGAGGGCCAAGACCGGGGAGCTGTTTTTT; CDR3 protein: CASSERTSGRAKTGELFF; clone size: .; D gene: TRBD2; J gene: TRBJ2-2; V gene: TRBV10-1
CDR3 DNA: TGTGCCAGCAGTTTTCAGGGTAATCAGCCCCAGCATTTT; CDR3 protein: CASSFQGNQPQHF; clone size: .; D gene: .; J gene: TRBJ1-5; V gene: TRBV27
CDR3 DNA: TGTGCCAGCAGTTTCTCCTACGAGCAGTACTTC; CDR3 protein: CASSFSYEQYF; clone size: .; D gene: .; J gene: TRBJ2-7; V gene: TRBV14
CDR3 DNA: TGCGCCAGCAGCTTGAGGCTAGCGGGGAATGAGCAGTTCTTC; CDR3 protein: CASSLRLAGNEQFF; clone size: .; D gene: TRBD2; J gene: TRBJ2-1; V gene: TRBV5-1
CDR3 DNA: TGTGCCAGCAGTCCGTTGGATGGGGGGCGTAGGATTTTGTTC; CDR3 protein: CASSPLDGGRRILF; clone size: once; D gene: .; J gene: TRBJ2-7; V gene: TRBV27
CDR3 DNA: TGTGCCAGCAGCTTAAACCAGGGGCCAGATACGCAGTATTTT; CDR3 protein: CASSLNQGPDTQYF; clone size: .; D gene: .; J gene: TRBJ2-3; V gene: TRBV7-3
CDR3 DNA: TGTGCCAGCAGTGGCTACGACGACAGGGGCCCTAACTATGGCTACACCTTC; CDR3 protein: CASSGYDDRGPNYGYTF; clone size: .; D gene: TRBD1; J gene: TRBJ1-2; V gene: TRBV2
CDR3 DNA: TGTGCCAGCAGCCTCTCTCGTTACGAGCAGTACTTC; CDR3 protein: CASSLSRYEQYF; clone size: few; D gene: .; J gene: TRBJ2-7; V gene: TRBV7-2
CDR3 DNA: TGTGCCAGCAGCTCCGGGCTGGAGACTGGGGGCTACACCTTC; CDR3 protein: CASSSGLETGGYTF; clone size: .; D gene: .; J gene: TRBJ1-2; V gene: TRBV5-5
CDR3 DNA: TGCGCCAGCAGCCGACGGAGCGGGGACTCTGGAAACACCATATATTTT; CDR3 protein: CASSRRSGDSGNTIYF; clone size: .; D gene: .; J gene: TRBJ1-3; V gene: TRBV5-1
CDR3 DNA: TGTGCCAGCTCACCCGGAGCGGCTTTAAATTCACCCCTCCACTTT; CDR3 protein: CASSPGAALNSPLHF; clone size: .; D gene: .; J gene: TRBJ1-6; V gene: TRBV18
CDR3 DNA: TGTGCCTGGAGGAACGGCGGGCAGGTTAATCAGCCCCAGCATTTT; CDR3 protein: CAWRNGGQVNQPQHF; clone size: .; D gene: .; J gene: TRBJ1-5; V gene: TRBV30
CDR3 DNA: TGTGCCAGTAGTATAGTCGGACAGGGAGGCATGGCTTTCTTT; CDR3 protein: CASSIVGQGGMAFF; clone size: .; D gene: TRBD1; J gene: TRBJ1-1; V gene: TRBV19
CDR3 DNA: TGTGCCAGCAGGGCCTCGGGACGGCCCTATGGCTACACCTTC; CDR3 protein: CASRASGRPYGYTF; clone size: .; D gene: .; J gene: TRBJ1-2; V gene: TRBV14
CDR3 DNA: TGTGCCAGCAGCCGTACGGGACAGACGAACACTGAAGCTTTCTTT; CDR3 protein: CASSRTGQTNTEAFF; clone size: .; D gene: TRBD1; J gene: TRBJ1-1; V gene: TRBV16
CDR3 DNA: TGCGCCAGCAGACCTCATTGGGAGTTCCATGGCTACACCTTC; CDR3 protein: CASRPHWEFHGYTF; clone size: .; D gene: .; J gene: TRBJ1-2; V gene: TRBV5-1
CDR3 DNA: TGTGCCATCAGTGAGTCGGGCAGCCCCTCGTTCTTC; CDR3 protein: CAISESGSPSFF; clone size: .; D gene: .; J gene: TRBJ2-1; V gene: TRBV10-3
CDR3 DNA: TGCGCCAGCAGCCGGGGACAGCTTGCTGGAAACACCATATATTTT; CDR3 protein: CASSRGQLAGNTIYF; clone size: .; D gene: TRBD1; J gene: TRBJ1-3; V gene: TRBV5-1
CDR3 DNA: TGTGCCGCGGGACTTCAGGGGAGTAACATTCAGTACTTC; CDR3 protein: CAAGLQGSNIQYF; clone size: once; D gene: .; J gene: TRBJ2-4; V gene: TRBV6-1
CDR3 DNA: TGTGCCAGCAGTTTGCAGGGACCGGGTGACACCGGGGAGCTGTTTTTT; CDR3 protein: CASSLQGPGDTGELFF; clone size: .; D gene: .; J gene: TRBJ2-2; V gene: TRBV6-4
CDR3 DNA: TGTGCCTGGAGATACCCAACTATCAGGGGTAACTATGGCTACACCTTC; CDR3 protein: CAWRYPTIRGNYGYTF; clone size: .; D gene: .; J gene: TRBJ1-2; V gene: TRBV30
CDR3 DNA: TGTGCCAGCAGCTTGGATTTGGGACAGATTTCTGGAAACACCATATATTTT; CDR3 protein: CASSLDLGQISGNTIYF; clone size: .; D gene: TRBD1; J gene: TRBJ1-3; V gene: TRBV5-6
CDR3 DNA: TGTGCCAGCACCCCAGGGGAAGCGGGAACCTACGAGCAGTACTTC; CDR3 protein: CASTPGEAGTYEQYF; clone size: few; D gene: .; J gene: TRBJ2-7; V gene: TRBV6-6
CDR3 DNA: TGTGCCAGCAGCTTAGAAAGAGGTGGGTTCGAGCAGTACTTC; CDR3 protein: CASSLERGGFEQYF; clone size: .; D gene: .; J gene: TRBJ2-7; V gene: TRBV7-2
CDR3 DNA: TGCAGCGTTGGGGTTCACACCTTC; CDR3 protein: CSVGVHTF; clone size: .; D gene: .; J gene: TRBJ1-2; V gene: TRBV29-1
CDR3 DNA: TGTGCCAGCAGTTACCGGTCCGCACTGGGAAACACCATATATTTT; CDR3 protein: CASSYRSALGNTIYF; clone size: .; D gene: .; J gene: TRBJ1-3; V gene: TRBV11-2